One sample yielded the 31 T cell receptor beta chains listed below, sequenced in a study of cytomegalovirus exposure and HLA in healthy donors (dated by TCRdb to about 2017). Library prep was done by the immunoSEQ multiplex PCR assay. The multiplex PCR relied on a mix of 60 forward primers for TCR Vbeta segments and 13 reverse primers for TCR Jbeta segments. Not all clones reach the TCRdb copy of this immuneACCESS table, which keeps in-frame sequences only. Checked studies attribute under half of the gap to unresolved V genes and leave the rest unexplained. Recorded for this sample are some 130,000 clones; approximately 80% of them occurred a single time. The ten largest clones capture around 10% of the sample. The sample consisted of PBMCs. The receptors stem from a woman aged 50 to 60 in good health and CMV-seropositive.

In nucleotides, the CDR3 is TGTGCCAGCAGCTTGTCGGGCGGGAACTCTGGAAACACCATATATTTT. Amino acid sequence: CASSLSGGNSGNTIYF. V gene TRBV7-2 combines with J gene TRBJ1-3; no firm D call. The CDR3 is 16 residues long. Per the germline V gene, CDR1 is SGHTA and CDR2 is FQGNSA. V was shortened by 3 bases and J by 0 bases, with 12 bases between the two germline ends.

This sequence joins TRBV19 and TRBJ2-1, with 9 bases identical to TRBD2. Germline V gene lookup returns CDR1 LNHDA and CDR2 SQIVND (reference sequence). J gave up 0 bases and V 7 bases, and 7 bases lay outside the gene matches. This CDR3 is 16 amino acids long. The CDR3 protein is CASKWTSASSYNEQFF. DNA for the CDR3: TGTGCCAGTAAATGGACTAGCGCCAGCTCCTACAATGAGCAGTTCTTC.

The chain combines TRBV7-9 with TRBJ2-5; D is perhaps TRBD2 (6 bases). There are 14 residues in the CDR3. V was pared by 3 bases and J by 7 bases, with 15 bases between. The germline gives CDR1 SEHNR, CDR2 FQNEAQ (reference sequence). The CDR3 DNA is TGTGCCAGCAGCTTTGTGGATTTCGGGGGGACCCAGTACTTC. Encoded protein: CASSFVDFGGTQYF.

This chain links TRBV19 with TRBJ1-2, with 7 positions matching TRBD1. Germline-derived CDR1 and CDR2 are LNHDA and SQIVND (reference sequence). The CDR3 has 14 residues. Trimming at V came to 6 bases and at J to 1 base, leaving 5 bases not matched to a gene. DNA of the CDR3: TGTGCCAGTAGAGTGACAGGGCATAACTATGGCTACACCTTC. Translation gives CASRVTGHNYGYTF.

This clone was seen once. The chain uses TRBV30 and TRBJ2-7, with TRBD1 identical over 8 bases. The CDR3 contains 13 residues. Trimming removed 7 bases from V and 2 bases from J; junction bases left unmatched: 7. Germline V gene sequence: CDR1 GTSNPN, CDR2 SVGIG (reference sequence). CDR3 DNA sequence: TGTGCCTATAAGGACAGGGTTCCCTACGAGCAGTACTTC. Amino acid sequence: CAYKDRVPYEQYF.

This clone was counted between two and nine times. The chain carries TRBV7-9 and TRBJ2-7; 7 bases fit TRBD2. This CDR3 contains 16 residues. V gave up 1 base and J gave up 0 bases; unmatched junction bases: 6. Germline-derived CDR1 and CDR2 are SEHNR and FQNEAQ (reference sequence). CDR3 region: CASSLVGGIGSYEQYF. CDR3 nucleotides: TGTGCCAGCAGCTTAGTCGGGGGGATTGGCTCCTACGAGCAGTACTTC.

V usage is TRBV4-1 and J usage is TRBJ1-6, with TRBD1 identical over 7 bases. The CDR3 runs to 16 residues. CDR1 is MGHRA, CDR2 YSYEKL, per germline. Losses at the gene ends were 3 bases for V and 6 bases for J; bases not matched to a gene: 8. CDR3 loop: CASSHPQTGRNSPLHF. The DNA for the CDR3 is TGCGCCAGCAGCCACCCTCAGACAGGGCGTAATTCACCCCTCCACTTT.

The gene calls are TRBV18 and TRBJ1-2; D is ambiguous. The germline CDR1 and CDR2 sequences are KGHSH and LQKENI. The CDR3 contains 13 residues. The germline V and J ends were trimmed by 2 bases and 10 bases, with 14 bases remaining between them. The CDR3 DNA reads TGTGCCAGCTCACCAGGTACAGCTCGCGACTACACCTTC. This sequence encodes CASSPGTARDYTF. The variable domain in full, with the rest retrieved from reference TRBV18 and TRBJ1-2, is NAGVMQNPRHLVRRRGQEARLRCSPMKGHSHVYWYRQLPEEGLKFMVYLQKENIIDESGMPKERFSAEFPKEGPSILRIQQVVRGDSAAYFCASSPGTARDYTFGSGTRLTVV.

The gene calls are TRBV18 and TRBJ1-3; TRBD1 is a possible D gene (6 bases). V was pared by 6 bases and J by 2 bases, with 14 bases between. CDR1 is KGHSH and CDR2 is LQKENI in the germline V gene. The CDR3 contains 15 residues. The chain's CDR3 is CASSIAGDPGNTIYF. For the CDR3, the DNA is TGTGCCAGCTCCATAGCAGGGGATCCTGGAAACACCATATATTTT.

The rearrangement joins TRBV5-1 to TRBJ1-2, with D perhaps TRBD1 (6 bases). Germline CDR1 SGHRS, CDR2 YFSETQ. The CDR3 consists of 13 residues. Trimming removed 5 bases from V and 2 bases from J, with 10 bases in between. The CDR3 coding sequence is TGCGCCAGCAGGTCGGACAGAAACTATGGCTACACCTTC. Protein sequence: CASRSDRNYGYTF.

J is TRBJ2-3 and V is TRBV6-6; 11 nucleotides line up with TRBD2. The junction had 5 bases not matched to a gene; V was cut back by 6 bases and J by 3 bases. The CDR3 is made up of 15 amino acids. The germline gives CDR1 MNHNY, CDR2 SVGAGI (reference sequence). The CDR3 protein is CASSSLAGETDTQYF. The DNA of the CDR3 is TGTGCCAGCAGCTCACTAGCGGGGGAAACAGATACGCAGTATTTT.

CDR3 DNA: TGTGCCACCCTGAGGGAAACGCATCAGCCCCAGCATTTT. Protein product: CATLRETHQPQHF. The chain employs TRBV28 and TRBJ1-5; D is unclear. The CDR3 has 13 residues. V was cut by 10 bases and J by 5 bases, with 15 bases left in between. Germline lookup yields CDR1 MDHEN and CDR2 SYDVKM.

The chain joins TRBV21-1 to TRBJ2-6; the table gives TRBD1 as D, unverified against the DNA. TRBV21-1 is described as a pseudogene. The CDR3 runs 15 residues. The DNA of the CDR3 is TGTGCCAGCAGACCGACAGAGTCTGGGGCCAACGTCCTGACTTTC. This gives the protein CASRPTESGANVLTF.

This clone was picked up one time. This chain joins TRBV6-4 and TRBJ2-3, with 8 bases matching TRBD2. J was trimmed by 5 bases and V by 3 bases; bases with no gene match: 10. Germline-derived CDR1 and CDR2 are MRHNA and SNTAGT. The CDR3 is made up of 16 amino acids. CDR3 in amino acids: CASSESQGGGKDTQYF. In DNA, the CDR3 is TGTGCCAGCAGTGAATCGCAGGGCGGGGGGAAAGATACGCAGTATTTT.

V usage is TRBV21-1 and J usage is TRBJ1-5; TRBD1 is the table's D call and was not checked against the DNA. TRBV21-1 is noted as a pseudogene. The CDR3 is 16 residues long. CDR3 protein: CASSKGDISINQPQHF. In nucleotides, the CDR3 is TGTGCCAGCAGCAAAGGAGACATCTCCATCAATCAGCCCCAGCATTTT.

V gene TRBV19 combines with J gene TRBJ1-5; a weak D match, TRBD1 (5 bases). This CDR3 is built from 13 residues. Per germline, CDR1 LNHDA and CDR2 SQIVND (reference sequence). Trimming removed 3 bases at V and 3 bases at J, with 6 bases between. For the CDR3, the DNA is TGTGCCAGTAGTATCGGACACAATCAGCCCCAGCATTTT. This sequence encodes CASSIGHNQPQHF.

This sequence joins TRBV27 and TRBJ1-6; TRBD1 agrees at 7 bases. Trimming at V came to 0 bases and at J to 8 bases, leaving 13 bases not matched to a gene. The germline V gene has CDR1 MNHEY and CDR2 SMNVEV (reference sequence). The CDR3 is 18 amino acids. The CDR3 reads CASSLSGRGADRDSPLHF. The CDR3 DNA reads TGTGCCAGCAGTTTATCCGGCAGGGGGGCAGATAGGGATTCACCCCTCCACTTT.

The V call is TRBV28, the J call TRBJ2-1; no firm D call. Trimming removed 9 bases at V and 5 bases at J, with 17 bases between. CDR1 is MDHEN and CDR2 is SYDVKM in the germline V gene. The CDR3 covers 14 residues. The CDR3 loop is CASHVSSDNNEQFF. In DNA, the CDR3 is TGTGCCAGTCACGTGTCCAGCGATAACAATGAGCAGTTCTTC.

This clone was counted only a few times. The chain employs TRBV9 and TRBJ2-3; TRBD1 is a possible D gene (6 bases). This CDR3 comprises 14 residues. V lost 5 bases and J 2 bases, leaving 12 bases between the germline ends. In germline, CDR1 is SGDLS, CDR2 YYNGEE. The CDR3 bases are TGTGCCAGCAGTGCGACAGGATCCACAGATACGCAGTATTTT. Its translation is CASSATGSTDTQYF.

CDR3 sequence: CASSPDRVPNTEAFF. In nucleotides, the CDR3 is TGTGCCAGCAGCCCCGACAGGGTGCCGAACACTGAAGCTTTCTTT. The chain couples TRBV7-9 to TRBJ1-1, with TRBD1 identical over 7 bases. This CDR3 contains 15 residues. Germline CDR1 SEHNR, CDR2 FQNEAQ (reference sequence). The J segment lost 1 base and the V segment lost 5 bases, leaving 7 bases of the junction unmatched. Combining the CDR3 with reference TRBV7-9 and TRBJ1-1 gives the whole variable domain DTGVSQNPRHKITKRGQNVTFRCDPISEHNRLYWYRQTLGQGPEFLTYFQNEAQLEKSRLLSDRFSAERPKGSFSTLEIQRTEQGDSAMYLCASSPDRVPNTEAFFGQGTRLTVV.

CDR3 amino acids: CASSKTGDQPQHF. In DNA, the CDR3 is TGTGCCAGCAGCAAAACAGGGGATCAGCCCCAGCATTTT. The chain has TRBV21-1 and TRBJ1-5; TRBD1 is taken as the D call from the table, unchecked against the DNA. TRBV21-1 is marked as a pseudogene. This CDR3 has 13 amino acids.

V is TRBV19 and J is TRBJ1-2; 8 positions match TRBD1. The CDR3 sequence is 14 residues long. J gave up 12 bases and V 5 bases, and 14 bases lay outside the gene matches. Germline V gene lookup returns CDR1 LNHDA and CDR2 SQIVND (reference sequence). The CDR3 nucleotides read TGTGCCAGTAGTCCAGGGGGCGCAGGACTGGGCGACACCTTC. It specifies CASSPGGAGLGDTF.

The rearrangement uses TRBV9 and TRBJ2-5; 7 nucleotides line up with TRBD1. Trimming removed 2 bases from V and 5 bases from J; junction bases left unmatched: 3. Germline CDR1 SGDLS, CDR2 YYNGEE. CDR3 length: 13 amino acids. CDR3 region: CASSVTGTETQYF. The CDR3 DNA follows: TGTGCCAGCAGCGTGACAGGGACGGAGACCCAGTACTTC.

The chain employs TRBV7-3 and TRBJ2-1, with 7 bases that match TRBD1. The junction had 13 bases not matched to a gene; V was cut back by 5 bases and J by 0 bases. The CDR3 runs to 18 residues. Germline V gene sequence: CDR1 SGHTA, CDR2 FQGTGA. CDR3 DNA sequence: TGTGCCAGCAGCCGTCAAATGGGACAGCCCAGCTCCTACAATGAGCAGTTCTTC. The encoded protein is CASSRQMGQPSSYNEQFF.

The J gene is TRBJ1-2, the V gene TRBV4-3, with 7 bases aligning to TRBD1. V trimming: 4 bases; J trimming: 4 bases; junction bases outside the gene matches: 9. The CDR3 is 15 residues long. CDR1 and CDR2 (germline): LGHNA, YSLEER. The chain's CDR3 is CASSRGTGEGYGYTF. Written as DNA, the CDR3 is TGCGCCAGCAGCCGAGGCACAGGGGAAGGCTATGGCTACACCTTC.

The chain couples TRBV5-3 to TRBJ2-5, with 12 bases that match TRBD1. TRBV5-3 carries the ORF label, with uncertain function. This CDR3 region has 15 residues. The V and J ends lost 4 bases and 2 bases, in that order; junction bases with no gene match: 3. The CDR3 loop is CARSPGQGAQETQYF. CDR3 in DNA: TGTGCCAGAAGCCCGGGACAGGGGGCTCAAGAGACCCAGTACTTC.

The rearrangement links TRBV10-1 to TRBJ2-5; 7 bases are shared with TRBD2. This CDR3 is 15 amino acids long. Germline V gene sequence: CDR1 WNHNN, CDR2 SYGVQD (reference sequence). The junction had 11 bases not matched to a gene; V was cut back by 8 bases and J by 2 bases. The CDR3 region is CASPCREETQETQYF. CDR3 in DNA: TGCGCCAGCCCGTGCCGGGAGGAGACGCAAGAGACCCAGTACTTC.

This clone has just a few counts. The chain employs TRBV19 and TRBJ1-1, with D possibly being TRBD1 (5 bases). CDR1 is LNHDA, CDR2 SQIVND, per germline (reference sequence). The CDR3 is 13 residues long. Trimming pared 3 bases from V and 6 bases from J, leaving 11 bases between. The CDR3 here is CASSIQGVAEAFF. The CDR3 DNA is TGTGCCAGTAGTATTCAGGGTGTTGCTGAAGCTTTCTTT.

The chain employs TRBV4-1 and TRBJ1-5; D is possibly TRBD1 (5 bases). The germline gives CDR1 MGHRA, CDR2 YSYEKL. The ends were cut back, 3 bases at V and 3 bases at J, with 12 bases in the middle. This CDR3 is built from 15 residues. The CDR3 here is CASSQIGGDNQPQHF. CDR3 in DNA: TGCGCCAGCAGCCAGATCGGGGGGGACAATCAGCCCCAGCATTTT.

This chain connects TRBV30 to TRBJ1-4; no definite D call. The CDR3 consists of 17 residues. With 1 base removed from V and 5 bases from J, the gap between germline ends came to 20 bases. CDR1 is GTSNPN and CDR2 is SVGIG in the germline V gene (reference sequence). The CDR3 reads CAWSDFQNGVGNEKLFF. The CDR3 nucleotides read TGTGCCTGGAGTGATTTCCAGAACGGGGTGGGGAATGAAAAACTGTTTTTT.

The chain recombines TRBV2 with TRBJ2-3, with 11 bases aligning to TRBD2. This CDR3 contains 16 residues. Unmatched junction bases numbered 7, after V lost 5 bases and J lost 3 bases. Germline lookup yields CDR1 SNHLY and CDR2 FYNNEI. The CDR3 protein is CASSIRSGGVTDTQYF. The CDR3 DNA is TGTGCCAGCAGTATCCGTAGCGGGGGGGTAACAGATACGCAGTATTTT.